A single sample is the source of the 23 T cell receptor beta chains below, sequenced in a study of beta chain features in type 1 diabetes. What was sequenced were expressed TCRB transcripts, since all of the isolated RNA had been reverse transcribed. TCRdb keeps only in-frame clones here, not all; method: immunoSEQ multiplex PCR. The repertoire holds around 500,000 clones, with about an eighth as singletons. The source material was naive CD4+ T cells from blood. Receptors were obtained from a woman aged 18 to 35 in good health.

The chain links TRBV7-2 to TRBJ1-6; unclear D gene. This CDR3 is built from 12 residues. CDR1 and CDR2 (germline): SGHTA, FQGNSA. V lost 4 bases and J lost 7, with 5 bases in between. DNA of the CDR3: TGTGCCAGCAGCTCGGCAAATTCACCCCTCCACTTT. It specifies CASSSANSPLHF.

This clone has a handful of counts. The chain uses TRBV29-1 and TRBJ2-3, with a tentative D call TRBD2 (5 bases). This CDR3 contains 15 residues. Trimming removed 4 bases at V and 3 bases at J, with 17 bases between. Germline V gene lookup returns CDR1 SQVTM and CDR2 ANQGSEA. The CDR3 bases are TGCAGCGTTGGGCGGACTGGTTTGGGTACAGATACGCAGTATTTT. Its translation: CSVGRTGLGTDTQYF.

A note on this clone: The sample contains more than one DNA sequence encoding this CDR3. V usage is TRBV4-3 and J usage is TRBJ2-1; D call uncertain. This CDR3 comprises 13 residues. Germline V gives CDR1 LGHNA, CDR2 YSLEER. Trimming took off 1 base at V and 3 bases at J, with 4 bases between the two ends. As DNA, the CDR3 is TGCGCCAGCAGCCAAGTAGACTACAATGAGCAGTTCTTC. Encoded protein: CASSQVDYNEQFF.

This clone was seen a few times. The chain uses TRBV7-9 and TRBJ2-1; 7 nucleotides line up with TRBD2. This CDR3 is 15 amino acids long. Germline-derived CDR1 and CDR2 are SEHNR and FQNEAQ (reference sequence). With V trimmed by 1 base and J by 2 bases, 2 bases remained unmatched. CDR3 protein: CASSLDGRPYNEQFF. CDR3 DNA sequence: TGTGCCAGCAGCTTAGACGGGAGGCCCTACAATGAGCAGTTCTTC.

The chain uses TRBV7-8 and TRBJ1-1, with D perhaps matching TRBD1 (5 bases). Trimming stripped 1 base from V and 3 bases from J, with 6 bases between. There are 13 residues in the CDR3. CDR1 is SGHVS and CDR2 is FQNEAQ in the germline V gene. The CDR3 DNA follows: TGTGCCAGCAGCTTAGTGACAGACACTGAAGCTTTCTTT. It codes for CASSLVTDTEAFF. The whole variable domain, filled in from reference TRBV7-8 and TRBJ1-1, reads GAGVSQSPRYKVAKRGQDVALRCDPISGHVSLFWYQQALGQGPEFLTYFQNEAQLDKSGLPSDRFFAERPEGSVSTLKIQRTQQEDSAVYLCASSLVTDTEAFFGQGTRLTVV.

J is TRBJ2-3 and V is TRBV19, with 9 positions matching TRBD1. With 7 bases clipped from V and 2 bases from J, the junction kept 4 bases outside the gene matches. CDR1 is LNHDA and CDR2 is SQIVND in the germline V gene (reference sequence). There are 14 residues in the CDR3. The CDR3 loop reads CASKTGGPTDTQYF. CDR3 in DNA: TGTGCCAGTAAGACAGGGGGGCCCACAGATACGCAGTATTTT.

This clone was counted only a few times. V gene TRBV12-5 combines with J gene TRBJ2-5; D is perhaps TRBD1 (6 bases). Trimming left V 6 bases short and J 3 bases short, with 11 bases between. The CDR3 extends over 13 amino acids. Germline V gives CDR1 LGHNT, CDR2 FRNRAP. CDR3 DNA: TGTGCTAGTGGCTCAGGACAGAAAGAGACCCAGTACTTC. Translated, it gives CASGSGQKETQYF.

In its sample, this clone was seen a few times. The chain employs TRBV4-1 and TRBJ2-3; no definite D call. Trimming left V 3 bases short and J 7 bases short, with 5 bases between. The CDR3 runs to 11 residues. Germline V gene sequence: CDR1 MGHRA, CDR2 YSYEKL. In nucleotides, the CDR3 is TGCGCCAGCAGCCAGGGCAATACGCAGTATTTT. Amino acid sequence: CASSQGNTQYF.

This clone was seen just once. J is TRBJ2-1 and V is TRBV6-5; the match to TRBD1 covers 12 bases. Germline CDR1 MNHEY, CDR2 SVGAGI. V was pared by 2 bases and J by 12 bases, with 8 bases of the junction left unmatched. The CDR3 runs to 15 residues. CDR3 nucleotides: TGTGCCAGCAGTTACGGGGACAGGGGGCCTCTTGTGCAGTTCTTC. Protein: CASSYGDRGPLVQFF.

This clone was found a few times. The rearrangement joins TRBV7-2 to TRBJ2-7; D gene unclear. Germline loops: CDR1 SGHTA, CDR2 FQGNSA. Trimming cost V 4 bases and J 0 bases, with 7 bases left between them. The length of the CDR3 is 13 residues. CDR3 sequence reads: CASSSRSSYEQYF. CDR3 DNA: TGTGCCAGCAGCTCACGGAGCTCCTACGAGCAGTACTTC.

This clone turned up a few times. The genes are TRBV4-1 and TRBJ1-1, with D hard to call. The V gene's germline CDR1 is MGHRA and CDR2 YSYEKL. V lost 4 bases to trimming and J lost 7 bases, with 10 bases between them. The CDR3 is 12 amino acids. The CDR3, as DNA: TGCGCCAGCAGCCCAACTGCTGGTGAAGCTTTCTTT. Amino acid sequence: CASSPTAGEAFF.

This clone was detected many times. The V call is TRBV14, the J call TRBJ1-2; maybe TRBD1 (5 bases). CDR3 length equals 13 residues. V lost 1 base and J 4 bases, leaving 7 bases between the germline ends. Germline values: CDR1 SGHDN, CDR2 FVKESK. CDR3 in DNA: TGTGCCAGCAGCCAAGGACAGCCCTATGGCTACACCTTC. This gives the protein CASSQGQPYGYTF.

This clone occurred a few times. V and J are TRBV29-1 and TRBJ2-1; 13 bases are shared with TRBD2. This CDR3 is built from 16 residues. From germline, CDR1 is SQVTM and CDR2 ANQGSEA. Trimming removed 6 bases from V and 5 bases from J; junction bases left unmatched: 10. CDR3 DNA sequence: TGCAGCGTCCGCAGGACTAGCGGGGGCAGACACAATGAGCAGTTCTTC. Its protein product is CSVRRTSGGRHNEQFF.

This clone was seen a few times. The V gene is TRBV7-3, the J gene TRBJ2-1; D may be TRBD1 or TRBD2 (5 bases each). This CDR3 contains 12 residues. Trimming removed 1 base from V and 8 bases from J, with 6 bases in between. Germline assignment: CDR1 SGHTA and CDR2 FQGTGA. The CDR3 protein is CASSLMGDEQFF. Here the CDR3 DNA reads TGTGCCAGCAGCTTAATGGGGGATGAGCAGTTCTTC.

In nucleotides, the CDR3 is TGTGCCAGCAGCTTAGGAGGGCAGTACGAGCAGTACGTC. Translating gives CASSLGGQYEQYV. This rearrangement joins TRBV11-2 to TRBJ2-7; weak D call: TRBD2 (5 bases). Germline V gives CDR1 SGHAT, CDR2 FQNNGV. The CDR3 length is 13 residues. Trimming left V 1 base short and J 4 bases short, with 8 bases between.

The chain has TRBV4-3 and TRBJ2-5; 9 bases line up with TRBD1. The ends lost 3 bases at V and 3 bases at J; junction bases unmatched: 5. CDR3 length equals 15 residues. The germline CDR1 and CDR2 sequences are LGHNA and YSLEER. The CDR3 reads CASSQSGTGKETQYF. The DNA of the CDR3 is TGCGCCAGCAGCCAGTCCGGGACAGGGAAAGAGACCCAGTACTTC.

This clone was counted only a few times. This sequence joins TRBV7-2 and TRBJ2-2, with 7 bases identical to TRBD1. J gave up 4 bases and V 5 bases, and 10 bases lay outside the gene matches. The CDR3 runs 16 residues. CDR1 and CDR2 from the germline V gene are SGHTA and FQGNSA. As DNA, the CDR3 is TGTGCCAGCAGCAAACAGGGGCCGGTCGCCACCGGGGAGCTGTTTTTT. Protein product: CASSKQGPVATGELFF.

This clone was seen only a few times. The rearrangement links TRBV2 to TRBJ1-1; D remains unclear. Trimming pared 6 bases from V and 4 bases from J, leaving 9 bases between. The germline V gene encodes CDR1 SNHLY and CDR2 FYNNEI. The CDR3 is 12 residues long. This CDR3 is CASSSRGTEAFF. The CDR3 DNA reads as TGTGCCAGCAGCTCCCGGGGCACTGAAGCTTTCTTT.

This clone was counted only a few times. V usage is TRBV21-1 and J usage is TRBJ1-2. TRBV21-1 is a pseudogene segment. The CDR3 extends over 15 amino acids. The chain's CDR3 is CASSTREHFGGGYTF. The CDR3 DNA reads TGTGCCAGCAGCACCCGGGAACATTTCGGGGGTGGCTACACCTTC.

V gene TRBV6-6 combines with J gene TRBJ2-5; TRBD2 is a possible D gene (7 bases). The CDR3 loop spans 13 amino acids. Germline V CDR1 and CDR2: MNHNY, SVGAGI (reference sequence). Trimming cost V 6 bases and J 6 bases, with 14 bases left between them. DNA of the CDR3: TGTGCCAGCAGCTCATTCGGGGGGCAGACCCAGTACTTC. This sequence encodes CASSSFGGQTQYF.

The V call is TRBV5-1, the J call TRBJ2-1, with 7 bases lining up with TRBD2. Per germline, CDR1 SGHRS and CDR2 YFSETQ. The CDR3 length is 14 residues. V dropped 8 bases and J dropped 6; count of bases not matched to a gene: 11. The CDR3 sequence is CASSREPPINEQFF. Written as DNA, the CDR3 is TGCGCCAGTTCGCGGGAGCCCCCCATCAATGAGCAGTTCTTC.

This clone was recorded a few times. J is TRBJ2-2 and V is TRBV4-1; D gene uncertain. Germline CDR1 is MGHRA and CDR2 is YSYEKL. The CDR3 extends over 15 amino acids. Trimming removed 3 bases at V and 1 base at J, with 9 bases between. This chain's CDR3 is CASSQPIKNTGELFF. The CDR3 DNA follows: TGCGCCAGCAGCCAGCCGATTAAGAACACCGGGGAGCTGTTTTTT.

This chain connects TRBV29-1 to TRBJ1-2, with D perhaps matching TRBD1 (5 bases). CDR3 length: 13 residues. The germline gives CDR1 SQVTM, CDR2 ANQGSEA. V lost 6 bases and J lost 8, with 19 bases in between. The CDR3 region has the DNA TGCAGCGTGGACACGATGATAACGGGGGGCTACACCTTC. Residues: CSVDTMITGGYTF. Full variable domain (remainder filled in from reference TRBV29-1 and TRBJ1-2): SAVISQKPSRDICQRGTSLTIQCQVDSQVTMMFWYRQQPGQSLTLIATANQGSEATYESGFVIDKFPISRPNLTFSTLTVSNMSPEDSSIYLCSVDTMITGGYTFGSGTRLTVV.